Listed here are 24 T cell receptor beta chains from one sample, sequenced in a study of T cell clonality in common variable immunodeficiency. Notes on the study in general: Common variable immunodeficiency TCR beta sequences reportedly had fewer deletions and N-nucleotide insertions.

These receptors have no identified antigens. Sequenced by immunoSEQ multiplex PCR; TCRdb stores in-frame clones only, minus some. Singletons are absent from the sample, which has roughly 34,000 clones. The sequenced sample consisted of peripheral blood mononuclear cells. These receptors were taken from a human donor with common variable immunodeficiency.

This clone was detected only a few times. Sequencing ends 3 residues short of the CDR3 end; the germline J gene provides the rest. The chain carries TRBV18 and TRBJ2-1, with D tentatively TRBD2 (6 bases). Germline V gene data show CDR1 as KGHSH and CDR2 as LQKENI. V lost 4 bases to trimming and J lost 4 bases, with 8 bases between them. CDR3 length: 13 residues. The CDR3 DNA, read in part, is TGTGCCAGCTCACTTAGCGGTTACAATGAG. Translation: CASSLSGYNE. The full CDR3 sequence reads CASSLSGYNEQFF.

Concerning this clone: The CDR3 end is not reached by the read, which stops 3 residues before it; the germline J gene fills it in. The chain carries TRBV20-1 and TRBJ2-1, with D possibly TRBD2 on 6 matching bases. CDR1 and CDR2 from the germline V gene are DFQATT and SNEGSKA (reference sequence). Trimming took 6 bases from V and 0 from J, leaving 15 bases between them. The CDR3 is 15 amino acids. Incomplete CDR3 DNA: TGCAGTGCAATACTAGCTTCGAGCTCCTACAATGAG. The encoded protein is CSAILASSSYNE. From start to end, the CDR3 is CSAILASSSYNEQFF.

The sample holds many counts of this clone. The DNA ends 3 residues before the CDR3 does, and the rest of the CDR3 is filled in from the germline J gene. The chain uses TRBV9 and TRBJ2-7, with 8 bases fitting TRBD2. The CDR3 sequence is 13 residues long. The J segment lost 6 bases and the V segment lost 0 bases, leaving 2 bases of the junction unmatched. The germline gives CDR1 SGDLS, CDR2 YYNGEE. CDR3 sequence: CASSVAAGGEQYF. The CDR3 bases that were read are TGTGCCAGCAGCGTAGCTGCGGGGGGCGAG.

This clone was counted ten times or more. The CDR3 goes on 3 residues after the read ends, and that part is filled in from the germline J gene. The chain joins TRBV7-2 to TRBJ2-1, with TRBD2 as a possible D gene (6 bases). V lost 0 bases, J lost 6 bases, and 9 bases lay in between. Germline lookup yields CDR1 SGHTA and CDR2 FQGNSA. The CDR3 has 14 residues. Incomplete CDR3 DNA: TGTGCCAGCAGCTTAGCGGGGCGGGGCAATGAG. It encodes CASSLAGRGNE. In full, the CDR3 is CASSLAGRGNEQFF.

Worth noting for this clone: The CDR3 end lies 3 residues beyond the end of the read and is filled in from the germline J gene. The chain joins TRBV6-1 to TRBJ2-5; D unresolved. CDR1 is MNHNS and CDR2 is SASEGT in the germline V gene. Trimming took 4 bases from V and 1 from J, leaving 7 bases between them. This CDR3 spans 13 amino acids. CDR3 bases read: TGTGCCAGCAGTGTAGGGTCCCAAGAGACC. This encodes CASSVGSQET. The CDR3 as a whole reads CASSVGSQETQYF.

Remarks on this clone: The read ends 3 residues before the CDR3 terminus; that terminus is restored from the germline J gene. The chain joins TRBV20-1 to TRBJ2-7; 7 bases are a match to TRBD1. CDR3 length: 13 amino acids. After removal of 7 bases from V and 3 bases from J, the junction contained 9 bases not matched to a gene. Per the germline V gene, CDR1 is DFQATT and CDR2 is SNEGSKA (reference sequence). The CDR3 loop reads CSVRRQGIYEQYF. The covered CDR3 bases are TGCAGTGTCCGCCGACAGGGTATCTACGAG.

This clone has at least ten counts. The missing CDR3 end, 3 residues past where the read stops, is filled in from the germline J gene. The rearrangement links TRBV5-6 to TRBJ2-1; D ambiguous. The CDR3 is 13 residues long. The V end lost 1 base, the J end lost 5 bases, and 7 bases lay between the germline ends. Germline CDR1 SGHDT, CDR2 YYEEEE. The chain's CDR3 is CASSLRQNNEQFF. The CDR3 DNA, read in part, is TGTGCCAGCAGCTTGCGACAAAACAATGAG.

This clone came up many times. The read is 3 residues too short to cover the CDR3 end, so that end is filled in from the germline J gene. The chain uses TRBV4-2 and TRBJ2-1; 12 nucleotides agree with TRBD2. Germline values: CDR1 LGHNA, CDR2 YNFKEQ. This CDR3 is built from 20 residues. V gave up 4 bases and J gave up 5 bases; unmatched junction bases: 18. Partial CDR3 DNA: TGTGCCAGCAGCCCAACAGGACTAGCGGGATTTTACATAGGTAACAATGAG. Encoded protein: CASSPTGLAGFYIGNNE. The entire CDR3 protein reads CASSPTGLAGFYIGNNEQFF.

There are a few counts of this clone. The CDR3 goes on 3 residues after the read ends, and that part is filled in from the germline J gene. The V gene is TRBV7-6, the J gene TRBJ1-1; D gene unclear. The germline V gene encodes CDR1 SGHVS and CDR2 FNYEAQ. V was cut by 2 bases and J by 1 base, with 11 bases left in between. The CDR3 is 15 amino acids. The CDR3 bases that were read are TGTGCCAGCAGCTTAACTGGAGGGCGGAACACTGAA. It codes for CASSLTGGRNTE. The CDR3 reads in full as CASSLTGGRNTEAFF.

In its sample, this clone was seen a few times. This clone may be a read error of a much larger clone one base away. The read terminates 3 residues ahead of where the CDR3 ends, so the germline J gene completes it. The chain uses TRBV2 and TRBJ2-3; 11 bases line up with TRBD2. The V gene end was trimmed by 4 bases and the J gene end by 3 bases; junction bases not matched to a gene: 0. CDR1 is SNHLY and CDR2 is FYNNEI in the germline V gene. This CDR3 contains 14 residues. The CDR3 loop is CASSGLAGTDTQYF. The sequenced part of the CDR3 DNA is TGTGCCAGCAGTGGACTAGCGGGAACAGATACG.

About this clone itself: The observed sequence ends 3 residues before the CDR3 terminus, with the missing tail filled in from the germline J gene. The chain carries TRBV29-1 and TRBJ1-2; D unclear. CDR1 is SQVTM and CDR2 is ANQGSEA in the germline V gene. The CDR3 covers 14 residues. Deletions cut 5 bases from V and 5 bases from J, with 18 bases between. The CDR3: CSVCLDTSCYGYTF. The covered CDR3 bases are TGCAGCGTTTGCCTCGACACCTCCTGTTATGGC.

There are many counts of this clone. Read sequence stops 3 residues before the CDR3 end, and the germline J gene provides the missing end. The V call is TRBV29-1, the J call TRBJ1-1; TRBD1 aligns across 8 bases. This CDR3 region has 14 residues. J was trimmed by 0 bases and V by 5 bases; bases with no gene match: 5. Germline V gene data show CDR1 as SQVTM and CDR2 as ANQGSEA. The CDR3 DNA, read in part, is TGCAGCGTTAGGACAGGGTACATGAACACTGAA. This gives the protein CSVRTGYMNTE. The entire CDR3 is CSVRTGYMNTEAFF.

This clone was counted many times. Read data end 3 residues before the CDR3 end; the end is taken from the germline J gene. The V and J genes are TRBV7-9 and TRBJ1-2, with 7 bases fitting TRBD1. CDR1 SEHNR and CDR2 FQNEAQ come from the germline V gene (reference sequence). The CDR3 length is 13 residues. V dropped 5 bases and J dropped 1; count of bases not matched to a gene: 1. CDR3 DNA (partial): TGTGCCAGCAGCAGGGACAGTAACTATGGC. It yields the protein CASSRDSNYG. The whole CDR3 region reads CASSRDSNYGYTF.

This clone has only a few counts. The DNA ends 3 residues before the CDR3 does, and the rest of the CDR3 is filled in from the germline J gene. This chain links TRBV10-3 with TRBJ2-7; 10 positions match TRBD2. J lost 2 bases, V lost 3 bases, and 13 bases had no gene match. Germline CDR1 reads ENHRY; CDR2 reads SYGVKD. The CDR3 has 18 residues. CDR3 amino acids: CAISDLAGGPNSPYEQYF. The DNA read from the CDR3 is TGTGCCATCAGTGACTTAGCGGGAGGACCAAACTCTCCCTACGAG.

This clone was detected many times. The DNA ends 3 residues before the CDR3 does, and the rest of the CDR3 is filled in from the germline J gene. The chain recombines TRBV7-9 with TRBJ2-5; TRBD2 matches 7 bases. This CDR3 region has 13 residues. Germline lookup yields CDR1 SEHNR and CDR2 FQNEAQ (reference sequence). V shed 2 bases, J shed 3 bases, and the junction held 0 bases outside the gene matches. CDR3 DNA (partial): TGTGCCAGCAGCTTAAGCGGGAAAGAGACC. It translates to CASSLSGKET. The CDR3 reads in full as CASSLSGKETQYF.

This clone was observed at least ten times. The sequence runs out 3 residues before the end of the CDR3; the remainder is reconstructed from the germline J gene. This chain connects TRBV6-1 to TRBJ1-2; 7 bases are shared with TRBD1. The CDR3 sequence is 13 residues long. Germline CDR1 is MNHNS and CDR2 is SASEGT. The CDR3 here is CASSERTGGGYTF. The sequenced part of the CDR3 DNA is TGTGCCAGCAGTGAGCGGACAGGCGGGGGC.

Turning to this clone: Coverage ceases 3 residues before the CDR3 finishes, and the germline J gene fills in the end. The chain uses TRBV11-1 and TRBJ2-7; the D gene is possibly TRBD1 (6 bases). Trimming left V 5 bases short and J 2 bases short, with 10 bases between. Germline V CDR1 and CDR2: SGHAT, FQDESV (reference sequence). The CDR3 has 13 amino acids. Here the CDR3 reads CASSPTGPYEQYF. The sequenced part of the CDR3 DNA is TGTGCCAGCAGCCCGACAGGACCCTACGAG.

By frequency in the sample, this clone is medium-sized. The read is 3 residues too short to cover the CDR3 end, so that end is filled in from the germline J gene. The gene calls are TRBV29-1 and TRBJ1-2, with TRBD1 matching 8 bases. The CDR3 consists of 14 residues. Germline CDR1 and CDR2: SQVTM and ANQGSEA. The junction had 11 bases not matched to a gene; V was cut back by 5 bases and J by 6 bases. CDR3 sequence: CSVSQLGTGDGYTF. The sequenced part of the CDR3 DNA is TGCAGCGTTTCCCAATTAGGGACAGGTGATGGC. The variable domain in full, completed from reference TRBV29-1 and TRBJ1-2, reads SAVISQKPSRDICQRGTSLTIQCQVDSQVTMMFWYRQQPGQSLTLIATANQGSEATYESGFVIDKFPISRPNLTFSTLTVSNMSPEDSSIYLCSVSQLGTGDGYTFGSGTRLTVV.

This clone was found a few times. The read stops 3 residues short of the end of the CDR3; the missing end is completed from the germline J gene. The V gene is TRBV7-3, the J gene TRBJ2-3, with D possibly matching TRBD2 (5 bases). V was clipped by 1 base and J by 6 bases, with 8 bases between them. CDR1 is SGHTA, CDR2 FQGTGA, per germline. The CDR3 is made up of 13 amino acids. This CDR3 is CASSLIPGDTQYF. The covered CDR3 bases are TGTGCCAGCAGCTTAATCCCGGGGGATACG.

This clone has ten or more counts. The CDR3 end is not reached by the read, which stops 3 residues before it; the germline J gene fills it in. The V call is TRBV29-1, the J call TRBJ2-7, with a tentative D call TRBD1 (5 bases). In germline, CDR1 is SQVTM, CDR2 ANQGSEA. Deletions cut 6 bases from V and 0 bases from J, with 15 bases between. The CDR3 totals 14 residues. The CDR3 spells CSVSDSQSSYEQYF. The DNA read from the CDR3 is TGCAGCGTGTCCGACAGTCAGAGCTCCTACGAG.

As regards this clone: Read data end 3 residues before the CDR3 end; the end is taken from the germline J gene. V gene TRBV19 combines with J gene TRBJ2-1; D is perhaps TRBD2 (6 bases). This CDR3 is 15 amino acids long. Germline-derived CDR1 and CDR2 are LNHDA and SQIVND (reference sequence). V lost 10 bases and J 6 bases, leaving 22 bases between the germline ends. This CDR3 reads CATRERAASGNEQFF. The sequenced part of the CDR3 DNA is TGTGCCACCCGGGAGCGGGCCGCTTCAGGCAATGAG.

This clone was detected many times. The read ends 3 residues early relative to the CDR3; the germline J gene fills the gap. The rearrangement joins TRBV18 to TRBJ2-3; D is possibly TRBD2 (5 bases). Per the germline V gene, CDR1 is KGHSH and CDR2 is LQKENI. The CDR3 runs to 17 residues. V lost 6 bases and J 0 bases, leaving 19 bases between the germline ends. CDR3 DNA (partial): TGTGCCAGCTCGGGCGCCGGGGTGGCCTCTAGCACAGATACG. It is translated as CASSGAGVASSTDT. The whole CDR3 is CASSGAGVASSTDTQYF.

This clone was seen repeatedly, ten times or more. The CDR3 end lies 3 residues beyond the end of the read and is filled in from the germline J gene. The rearrangement joins TRBV19 to TRBJ1-1, with 8 bases lining up with TRBD1. CDR1 and CDR2 from the germline V gene are LNHDA and SQIVND (reference sequence). The CDR3 is made up of 13 amino acids. V lost 6 bases to trimming and J lost 5 bases; unmatched junction nucleotides: 5. The sequenced part of the CDR3 DNA is TGTGCCAGTAGGACAGGGGCCGCGACTGAA. Its protein is CASRTGAATE. The whole CDR3 protein reads CASRTGAATEAFF.

There are a few counts of this clone. With the read ending 3 residues before the CDR3 end, the germline J gene is used to fill in that end. V gene TRBV6-2 or TRBV6-3 combines with J gene TRBJ1-3; TRBD1 aligns across 7 bases. V shed 5 bases, J shed 2 bases, and the junction held 6 bases outside the gene matches. CDR1 MNHEY and CDR2 SVGEGT come from the germline V gene. The length of the CDR3 is 15 residues. The CDR3 reads CASSRQGSPGNTIYF. Partial CDR3 DNA: TGTGCCAGCAGTCGACAGGGTTCACCTGGAAACACC.